The 18 T cell receptor beta chains below come from one sample, sequenced in a study of T cells in localized non-small cell lung cancer. The method was immunoSEQ multiplex PCR; TCRdb's version includes in-frame clones alone and lacks a portion of them. The repertoire holds nearly 35,000 clones, with almost 90% as singletons. The sequencing here drew on peripheral blood, taken before any cancer treatment. Receptors were obtained from a woman between 35 and 70 years old with stage I lung adenocarcinoma.

This clone was counted once. The V gene is TRBV15, the J gene TRBJ1-1; 7 bases agree with TRBD1. CDR3 length: 14 residues. V lost 4 bases, J lost 4 bases, and 6 bases stayed unmatched. The germline gives CDR1 LNHNV, CDR2 YYDKDF (reference sequence). The CDR3: CATSMWDRSTEAFF. The CDR3 nucleotides are TGTGCCACCAGCATGTGGGACAGAAGCACTGAAGCTTTCTTT.

As DNA, the CDR3 is TGCGCCAGCAGCCAAGAGGTTGGAGGACCTCCAACCTACAATGAGCAGTTCTTC. This codes for CASSQEVGGPPTYNEQFF. The chain has TRBV4-1 and TRBJ2-1; a weak D match, TRBD2 (5 bases). Germline V gene data show CDR1 as MGHRA and CDR2 as YSYEKL. With 0 bases removed from V and 2 bases from J, the gap between germline ends came to 17 bases. The length of the CDR3 is 18 residues.

V is TRBV7-2 and J is TRBJ1-1; TRBD1 might be the D (6 bases). This CDR3 spans 14 amino acids. Germline assignment: CDR1 SGHTA and CDR2 FQGNSA. V lost 2 bases and J lost 3, with 10 bases in between. In DNA form, the CDR3 reads TGTGCCAGCAGCTTAACAGGGAAGGACACTGAAGCTTTCTTT. Protein: CASSLTGKDTEAFF.

This rearrangement joins TRBV4-3 to TRBJ2-3; possibly TRBD2 for D (7 bases). The CDR3 length is 18 residues. In germline, CDR1 is LGHNA, CDR2 YSLEER. V lost 0 bases, J lost 0 bases, and 16 bases lay in between. CDR3 amino acids: CASSQETRGGVSTDTQYF. The DNA for the CDR3 is TGCGCCAGCAGCCAAGAGACAAGAGGGGGGGTTAGCACAGATACGCAGTATTTT.

The chain is built from TRBV5-4 and TRBJ2-1; tentatively, D is TRBD2 (5 bases). Per the germline V gene, CDR1 is SGHNT and CDR2 is YYREEE (reference sequence). There are 14 residues in the CDR3. The ends were cut back, 0 bases at V and 10 bases at J, with 14 bases in the middle. DNA of the CDR3: TGTGCCAGCAGCTTGGGAGGGAGCCTTGCGGAGCAGTTCTTC. Its translation: CASSLGGSLAEQFF.

The chain joins TRBV10-3 to TRBJ2-1; D call uncertain. Germline V gene data show CDR1 as ENHRY and CDR2 as SYGVKD. V was pared by 6 bases and J by 8 bases, with 14 bases between. The CDR3 is 13 amino acids. The CDR3 nucleotides are TGTGCCATCAGAGACAATAACATGGATGAGCAGTTCTTC. This gives the protein CAIRDNNMDEQFF.

The rearrangement links TRBV5-4 to TRBJ2-7; 7 nucleotides align to TRBD2. Germline assignment: CDR1 SGHNT and CDR2 YYREEE (reference sequence). The junction had 3 bases not matched to a gene; V was cut back by 0 bases and J by 0 bases. The CDR3 has 15 residues. CDR3 bases: TGTGCCAGCAGCTTGGCGGGGGGTTACTCCTACGAGCAGTACTTC. This translates into CASSLAGGYSYEQYF.

The chain is built from TRBV11-3 and TRBJ2-1; D not certain. The CDR3 is made up of 13 amino acids. Between the trimmed V and J ends, which lost 2 bases and 2 bases, there was a span of 4 bases. CDR1 and CDR2 (germline): SGHNT, YENEEA. The chain's CDR3 is CASSLPPYNEQFF. DNA for the CDR3: TGTGCCAGCAGCTTACCCCCCTACAATGAGCAGTTCTTC.

The chain uses TRBV5-4 and TRBJ1-4; the D gene is possibly TRBD1 (6 bases). The ends were cut back, 1 base at V and 7 bases at J, with 17 bases in the middle. This CDR3 is built from 16 residues. Germline CDR1 and CDR2: SGHNT and YYREEE (reference sequence). The CDR3 protein is CASSLTSGTQLEKLFF. The DNA for the CDR3 is TGTGCCAGCAGCTTGACCTCCGGGACACAGCTTGAAAAACTGTTTTTT. Using reference TRBV5-4 and TRBJ1-4 for the parts outside the CDR3, the full variable domain is ETGVTQSPTHLIKTRGQQVTLRCSSQSGHNTVSWYQQALGQGPQFIFQYYREEENGRGNFPPRFSGLQFPNYSSELNVNALELDDSALYLCASSLTSGTQLEKLFFGSGTQLSVL.

The rearrangement links TRBV19 to TRBJ1-2; maybe TRBD1 (6 bases). This CDR3 comprises 14 residues. Germline CDR1 reads LNHDA; CDR2 reads SQIVND (reference sequence). Trimming stripped 5 bases from V and 1 base from J, with 11 bases between. The CDR3 DNA sequence: TGTGCCAGTAGTCCCCGCAGGGGTAACTATGGCTACACCTTC. This sequence encodes CASSPRRGNYGYTF.

J is TRBJ1-1 and V is TRBV18; TRBD1 is a possible D gene (5 bases). Germline lookup yields CDR1 KGHSH and CDR2 LQKENI. The CDR3 totals 13 residues. V lost 4 bases and J 4 bases, leaving 10 bases between the germline ends. The CDR3, as DNA: TGTGCCAGCTCACAAGGGGAGGTCACTGAAGCTTTCTTT. Protein sequence: CASSQGEVTEAFF.

The chain links TRBV5-4 to TRBJ2-7; 9 positions agree with TRBD1. V trimming: 3 bases; J trimming: 0 bases; junction bases outside the gene matches: 4. The CDR3 runs to 15 residues. Germline V gene data show CDR1 as SGHNT and CDR2 as YYREEE (reference sequence). CDR3 nucleotide sequence: TGTGCCAGCAGCTCCGGGACAGGGCTCTCCTACGAGCAGTACTTC. Its protein product is CASSSGTGLSYEQYF. The full variable domain, completed using reference TRBV5-4 and TRBJ2-7, is ETGVTQSPTHLIKTRGQQVTLRCSSQSGHNTVSWYQQALGQGPQFIFQYYREEENGRGNFPPRFSGLQFPNYSSELNVNALELDDSALYLCASSSGTGLSYEQYFGPGTRLTVT.

The V gene is TRBV30, the J gene TRBJ2-3, with TRBD2 identical over 8 bases. Germline V lookup: CDR1 GTSNPN, CDR2 SVGIG (reference sequence). This CDR3 spans 16 amino acids. Trimming removed 4 bases from V and 6 bases from J; junction bases left unmatched: 15. CDR3 coding DNA: TGTGCCTGGACCCACGGGACGGGGGGGCAAGGGGATACGCAGTATTTT. Amino acids: CAWTHGTGGQGDTQYF.

The CDR3 spells CASSLAQGAHLEAFF. CDR3 nucleotides: TGTGCCAGCAGTTTAGCCCAGGGGGCTCATCTTGAAGCTTTCTTT. The chain couples TRBV27 to TRBJ1-1; 8 bases agree with TRBD1. CDR3 length: 15 amino acids. Germline V CDR1 and CDR2: MNHEY, SMNVEV (reference sequence). V was clipped by 2 bases and J by 7 bases; unmatched bases: 9.

The gene calls are TRBV5-1 and TRBJ2-3, with 16 nucleotides matching TRBD2. Germline-derived CDR1 and CDR2 are SGHRS and YFSETQ. The ends lost 4 bases at V and 5 bases at J; junction bases unmatched: 10. The length of the CDR3 is 18 residues. DNA for the CDR3: TGCGCCAGCAGCAGGGGACTAGCGGGGGGGCCGGTGGGAGATACGCAGTATTTT. Its translation is CASSRGLAGGPVGDTQYF.

J is TRBJ1-4 and V is TRBV11-3; perhaps TRBD1 as D (5 bases). Germline V gives CDR1 SGHNT, CDR2 YENEEA. The CDR3 consists of 13 residues. V was cut by 5 bases and J by 3 bases, with 7 bases left in between. CDR3 coding DNA: TGTGCCAGCAGCCTGGGACCTAATGAAAAACTGTTTTTT. This codes for CASSLGPNEKLFF.

The V and J genes are TRBV5-5 and TRBJ2-2, with unresolved D. The germline gives CDR1 SGHKS, CDR2 YYEKEE (reference sequence). Trimming pared 5 bases from V and 1 base from J, leaving 12 bases between. The CDR3 has 15 amino acids. This chain's CDR3 is CASREERRNTGELFF. CDR3 DNA sequence: TGTGCCAGCAGAGAGGAAAGGCGGAACACCGGGGAGCTGTTTTTT.

The chain combines TRBV6-5 with TRBJ1-1; 9 bases fit TRBD1. Per germline, CDR1 MNHEY and CDR2 SVGAGI. The CDR3 sequence is 14 residues long. V was pared by 5 bases and J by 7 bases, with 8 bases of the junction left unmatched. DNA of the CDR3: TGTGCCAGCAGTCCCGGGACAGGGAGTGGTGAAGCTTTCTTT. Its protein is CASSPGTGSGEAFF.